These T cell receptor beta chains were read from a single sample in a study of blood T cell repertoires in COVID-19. Measured with immunoSEQ multiplex PCR; TCRdb has only the in-frame clones, and not every one. The sample records hundreds of thousands of clones, 87% being singletons. The sequencing input was PBMCs or T cells enriched from blood (not recorded which). The receptors come from a woman younger than 30 who had recovered from COVID-19. CDR3s leave out the opening cysteine and the closing phenylalanine or tryptophan.

CDR3 length: 14; V gene: TRBV2; CDR3 protein: ASSVEPGGYNSPLH
CDR3 length: 14; V gene: TRBV4-2; CDR3 protein: ASSQDAARSSYEQY
CDR3 length: 15; V gene: TRBV11-3; CDR3 protein: ASSLSPPGGPYNEQF
CDR3 length: 13; V gene: TRBV9; CDR3 protein: ASSASGSTSYEQY
CDR3 length: 15; V gene: TRBV5-8; CDR3 protein: ASSQGGPIHSNQPQH
CDR3 length: 12; V gene: TRBV2; CDR3 protein: ASSQGTGDSPLH
CDR3 length: 14; V gene: TRBV3-1/TRBV3-2; CDR3 protein: ASSQGPQTVVQPQH
CDR3 length: 13; V gene: TRBV7-8; CDR3 protein: ASSLSGGLTEKLF
CDR3 length: 13; V gene: TRBV27; CDR3 protein: ASSSSGGAWETQY
CDR3 length: 15; V gene: TRBV6-4; CDR3 protein: ASSDSGDRGMITGYT
CDR3 length: 12; V gene: TRBV5-1; CDR3 protein: ASSFRGQNTEAF
CDR3 length: 12; V gene: TRBV6-6; CDR3 protein: ASSYRDRYYEQY
CDR3 length: 17; V gene: TRBV7-9; CDR3 protein: ASSYSGDRGPYSGNTIY
CDR3 length: 13; V gene: TRBV19; CDR3 protein: ASSAHGTVNTEAF
CDR3 length: 12; V gene: TRBV19; CDR3 protein: ASSMWGEADTQY
CDR3 length: 12; V gene: TRBV28; CDR3 protein: ASSFRGLNTEAF
CDR3 length: 14; V gene: TRBV10-3; CDR3 protein: AISEKVRGGTDTQY
CDR3 length: 14; V gene: TRBV3-1/TRBV3-2; CDR3 protein: ASSRIGTSGGNTQY
CDR3 length: 13; V gene: TRBV2; CDR3 protein: ASSDLAGNSYEQY
CDR3 length: 11; V gene: TRBV6-4; CDR3 protein: ASSAQANTEAF
CDR3 length: 15; V gene: TRBV28; CDR3 protein: ASSPYGGGLSNYGYT
CDR3 length: 12; V gene: TRBV2; CDR3 protein: ASTFTGGQETQY
CDR3 length: 12; V gene: TRBV7-2; CDR3 protein: ASSLGAGYTEAF
CDR3 length: 12; V gene: TRBV6-5; CDR3 protein: ASTSAWNTDTQY
CDR3 length: 10; V gene: TRBV14; CDR3 protein: ASSPSGRKQF
CDR3 length: 12; V gene: TRBV28; CDR3 protein: ASSLGGIGSPLH
CDR3 length: 19; V gene: TRBV9; CDR3 protein: ASSGPPPNTPRAGENSPLH
CDR3 length: 13; V gene: TRBV5-1; CDR3 protein: ASRENRQLPYGYT
CDR3 length: 13; V gene: TRBV28; CDR3 protein: ASRETGETNYGYT
CDR3 length: 11; V gene: TRBV27; CDR3 protein: ASRELNTGELF
CDR3 length: 16; V gene: TRBV5-1; CDR3 protein: ASQPGQLASSYNSPLH
CDR3 length: 13; V gene: TRBV18; CDR3 protein: ASSPRTGSSYGYT
CDR3 length: 19; V gene: TRBV24-1; CDR3 protein: ATSDPDREGSCVVLNTEAF
CDR3 length: 16; V gene: TRBV10-3; CDR3 protein: AISESSAGTSYNSPLH
CDR3 length: 14; V gene: TRBV3-1/TRBV3-2; CDR3 protein: ASSQATGWATYGYT
CDR3 length: 14; V gene: TRBV18; CDR3 protein: ASSPPSQGGWTEAF
CDR3 length: 12; V gene: TRBV4-3; CDR3 protein: ASSQGAGSYEQY
CDR3 length: 15; V gene: TRBV6-4; CDR3 protein: ASSLTSGRAAGETQY
CDR3 length: 13; V gene: TRBV6-2/TRBV6-3; CDR3 protein: ASSYSGQANQPQH
CDR3 length: 10; V gene: TRBV18; CDR3 protein: ASSQGEGEQY
CDR3 length: 12; V gene: TRBV4-3; CDR3 protein: ASGQTGWDSPLH
CDR3 length: 13; V gene: TRBV9; CDR3 protein: ASSVASPGQETQY
CDR3 length: 11; V gene: TRBV6-4; CDR3 protein: ASSSGQNTEAF
CDR3 length: 12; V gene: TRBV3-1/TRBV3-2; CDR3 protein: ASGSLDSSQPQH
CDR3 length: 11; V gene: TRBV7-9; CDR3 protein: ASSRIGLAEAF